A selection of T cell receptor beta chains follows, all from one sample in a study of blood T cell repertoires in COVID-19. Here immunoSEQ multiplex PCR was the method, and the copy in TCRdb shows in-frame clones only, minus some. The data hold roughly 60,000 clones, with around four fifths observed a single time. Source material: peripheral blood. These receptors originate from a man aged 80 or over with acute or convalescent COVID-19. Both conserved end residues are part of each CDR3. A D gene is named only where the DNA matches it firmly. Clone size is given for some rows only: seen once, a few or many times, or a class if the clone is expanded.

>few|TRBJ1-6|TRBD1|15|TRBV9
TGTGCCAGCAGCCCCTCGGACAGGAATAATTCACCCCTCCACTTT
CASSPSDRNNSPLHF
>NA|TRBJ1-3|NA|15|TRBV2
TGTGCCAGCCATAGCGGGGGCAGCTCTGGAAACACCATATATTTT
CASHSGGSSGNTIYF
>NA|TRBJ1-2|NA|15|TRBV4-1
TGCGCCAGCAGCCAAGACCTAAGTCTGGGCAGCGGCTACACCTTC
CASSQDLSLGSGYTF
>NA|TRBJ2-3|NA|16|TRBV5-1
TGCGCCAGCAGCTTGTATGAGGGATCTAGCACAGATACGCAGTATTTT
CASSLYEGSSTDTQYF
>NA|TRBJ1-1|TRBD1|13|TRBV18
TGTGCCAGCTACCGGACAGGACACACTGAAGCTTTCTTT
CASYRTGHTEAFF
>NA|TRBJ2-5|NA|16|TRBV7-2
TGTGCCAGCAGCTTAGGGGTGTTGGGGGGCCAAGAGACCCAGTACTTC
CASSLGVLGGQETQYF
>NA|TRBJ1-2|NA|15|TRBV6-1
TGTGCCAGCAGTGAGGAGCCGGGTTATGTTTTGGGCTACACCTTC
CASSEEPGYVLGYTF
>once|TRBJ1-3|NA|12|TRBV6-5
TGTGCCAGCAGCTCACAGGGAAACACCATATATTTT
CASSSQGNTIYF
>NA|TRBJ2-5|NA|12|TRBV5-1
TGCGCCAGCGAGGGGGATGGGGAGACCCAGTACTTC
CASEGDGETQYF
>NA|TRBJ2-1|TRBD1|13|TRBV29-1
TGCAGCGTGCGGGGACAGGGCTACAATGAGCAGTTCTTC
CSVRGQGYNEQFF
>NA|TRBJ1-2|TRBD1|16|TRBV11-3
TGTGCCAGCAGCTTCACCCGGACAGGGTCTTCCTATGGCTACACCTTC
CASSFTRTGSSYGYTF
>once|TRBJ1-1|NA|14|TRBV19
TGTGCCAGTAGGCCACCAGGGGTGTTCACTGAAGCTTTCTTT
CASRPPGVFTEAFF
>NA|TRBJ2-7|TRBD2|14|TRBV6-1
TGTGCCAGCAGTGAAGCTGTCCCCGGGGGGGAGCAGTACTTC
CASSEAVPGGEQYF
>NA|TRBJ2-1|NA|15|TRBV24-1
TGTGCCACCAGTGATTCAAGAAAAGGGGGCAATGAGCAGTTCTTC
CATSDSRKGGNEQFF
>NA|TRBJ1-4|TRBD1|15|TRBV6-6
TGTGCCAGCAGTCGGGATGGGACAGGGAACGAAAAACTGTTTTTT
CASSRDGTGNEKLFF
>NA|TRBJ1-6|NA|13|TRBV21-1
TGTGCCAGCAGCAAAAACAGGGATTCACCCCTCCACTTT
CASSKNRDSPLHF
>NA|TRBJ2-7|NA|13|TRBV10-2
TGCGCCAGCGTCCAGGGCATCCAACTGGAGCAGTACTTC
CASVQGIQLEQYF
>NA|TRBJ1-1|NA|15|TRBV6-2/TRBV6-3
TGTGCCAGCAGTTACTCGCAGGGGCGGAACACTGAAGCTTTCTTT
CASSYSQGRNTEAFF
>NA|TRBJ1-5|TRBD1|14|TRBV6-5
TGTGCCAGCCTCCGGGACAGAGGCAATCAGCCCCAGCATTTT
CASLRDRGNQPQHF
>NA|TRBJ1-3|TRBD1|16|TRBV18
TGTGCCAGCTCACCACCGGGACAGGGTCCCGGGAACACCATATATTTT
CASSPPGQGPGNTIYF
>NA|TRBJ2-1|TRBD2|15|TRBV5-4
TGTGCCAGCAGCCCAAGCGGGGGGGGTCATAATGAGCAGTTCTTC
CASSPSGGGHNEQFF
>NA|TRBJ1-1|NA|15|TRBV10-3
TGTGCCATCAGTGAGTCGGGACACCCGAACACTGAAGCTTTCTTT
CAISESGHPNTEAFF
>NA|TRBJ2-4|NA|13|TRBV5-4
TGTGCCAGCAGTTTGGACAGAAAAAACATTCAGTACTTC
CASSLDRKNIQYF
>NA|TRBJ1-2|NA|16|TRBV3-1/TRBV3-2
TGTGCCAGCAGCCACAACGACAGGCCCCATAACTATGGCTACACCTTC
CASSHNDRPHNYGYTF
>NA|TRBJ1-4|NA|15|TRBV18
TGTGCCAGCTCACCACCAGGAAGAAGCGATGAAAAACTGTTTTTT
CASSPPGRSDEKLFF
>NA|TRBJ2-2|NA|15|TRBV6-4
TGTGCCAGTGATCGAGGGTCGACGAACACCGGGGAGCTGTTTTTT
CASDRGSTNTGELFF
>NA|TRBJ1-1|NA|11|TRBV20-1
TGCAGTGCTGGGGGACAATTTGAAGCTTTCTTT
CSAGGQFEAFF
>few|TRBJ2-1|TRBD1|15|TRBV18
TGTGCCAGCTCACCGAAGACAGGGGGGAGAAATGAGCAGTTCTTC
CASSPKTGGRNEQFF
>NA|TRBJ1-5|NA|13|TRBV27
TGTGCCAGCAGTTTAATGGGGGGAGGGCCCCAGCATTTT
CASSLMGGGPQHF
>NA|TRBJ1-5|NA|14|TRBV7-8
TGTGCCAGCAGCCACAGCTATAGCAATCAGCCCCAGCATTTT
CASSHSYSNQPQHF
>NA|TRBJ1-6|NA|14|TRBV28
TGTGCCAGCAGTTTGCACACCAATAATTCACCCCTCCACTTT
CASSLHTNNSPLHF
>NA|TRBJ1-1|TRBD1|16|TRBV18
TGTGCCAGCTCACCACCCACGAGGGCCAGGGGGACTGAAGCTTTCTTT
CASSPPTRARGTEAFF
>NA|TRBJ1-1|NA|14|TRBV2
TGTGCCAGCAGTGTAGGAGGGATGAACACTGAAGCTTTCTTT
CASSVGGMNTEAFF
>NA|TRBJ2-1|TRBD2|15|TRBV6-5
TGTGCCAGCGGCTTCCAAGCGGGGGATTACAATGAGCAGTTCTTC
CASGFQAGDYNEQFF
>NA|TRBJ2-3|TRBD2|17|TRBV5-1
TGCGCCAGCAGCTCTACCGGACTAGCGGGGTACACAGATACGCAGTATTTT
CASSSTGLAGYTDTQYF
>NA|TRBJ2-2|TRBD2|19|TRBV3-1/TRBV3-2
TGTGCCAGCAGCCAAGCATGGGGAGGAGCGGGGGGACCCACCGGGGAGCTGTTTTTT
CASSQAWGGAGGPTGELFF
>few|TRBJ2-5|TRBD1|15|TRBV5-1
TGCGCCAGCAGCTACTACGCGGACAGGGACGAGACCCAGTACTTC
CASSYYADRDETQYF
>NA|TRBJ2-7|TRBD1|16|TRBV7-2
TGTGCCAGCAGCCTCGACGGGACAGTACCCGGCTACGAGCAGTACTTC
CASSLDGTVPGYEQYF
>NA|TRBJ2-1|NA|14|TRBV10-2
TGCGCCAGCAGTGAGTCGAGGGCCGGTCGGGGGCAGTTCTTC
CASSESRAGRGQFF